One sample yielded the 13 T cell receptor beta chains listed below, sequenced in a study of cytomegalovirus exposure and HLA in healthy donors (TCRdb year 2017). Library preparation was by the immunoSEQ multiplex PCR assay. The multiplex PCR relied on a mix of 60 forward primers for TCR Vbeta segments and 13 reverse primers for TCR Jbeta segments. This immuneACCESS table, as held by TCRdb, lists in-frame sequences with V and J called but not all clones. Of the missing ones, under half trace to an unresolved V gene in checked studies; the others have no known cause. In this sample the table shows 100,000 to 150,000 clones, around 76% of which occur a single time. Of the sample, approximately 7.8% falls within the top ten clones. Sequenced material: PBMCs. The receptor source for this set is a male donor in good health and CMV-seronegative.

This chain connects TRBV9 to TRBJ2-1, with 8 bases lining up with TRBD2. There are 16 residues in the CDR3. V trimming: 0 bases; J trimming: 5 bases; junction bases outside the gene matches: 7. CDR1 and CDR2 (germline): SGDLS, YYNGEE. The CDR3 loop reads CASSVELAGYNNEQFF. For the CDR3, the DNA is TGTGCCAGCAGCGTAGAATTAGCGGGGTATAACAATGAGCAGTTCTTC. Looking up the rest from reference TRBV9 and TRBJ2-1 gives the full variable domain: DSGVTQTPKHLITATGQRVTLRCSPRSGDLSVYWYQQSLDQGLQFLIQYYNGEERAKGNILERFSAQQFPDLHSELNLSSLELGDSALYFCASSVELAGYNNEQFFGPGTRLTVL.

This clone was seen more than once but under ten times. The gene calls are TRBV5-6 and TRBJ1-2; D gene uncertain. The germline V gene encodes CDR1 SGHDT and CDR2 YYEEEE. The CDR3 sequence is 15 residues long. V lost 3 bases and J 8 bases, leaving 20 bases between the germline ends. The CDR3 nucleotides read TGTGCCAGCAGCTGGTGGGAGCGGGCGTCGGGAGGCTACACCTTC. Its protein product is CASSWWERASGGYTF.

V and J are TRBV18 and TRBJ1-2; TRBD1 aligns across 8 bases. Germline trimming cut 3 bases from V and 8 bases from J; bases unmatched to any gene: 5. The CDR3 length is 13 residues. Germline lookup yields CDR1 KGHSH and CDR2 LQKENI. CDR3 loop: CASSPTGVYGYTF. Written as DNA, the CDR3 is TGTGCCAGCTCACCGACAGGGGTATACGGCTACACCTTC. Based on the CDR3 plus reference TRBV18 and TRBJ1-2, the full variable domain is NAGVMQNPRHLVRRRGQEARLRCSPMKGHSHVYWYRQLPEEGLKFMVYLQKENIIDESGMPKERFSAEFPKEGPSILRIQQVVRGDSAAYFCASSPTGVYGYTFGSGTRLTVV.

This rearrangement joins TRBV9 to TRBJ1-2, with a tentative D call TRBD1 (6 bases). Trimming removed 0 bases from V and 0 bases from J, with 18 bases in between. CDR3 length: 18 amino acids. Germline V gives CDR1 SGDLS, CDR2 YYNGEE. The CDR3, as DNA: TGTGCCAGCAGCGTAGGAGGGGGGGCGCCTCAAGCTAACTATGGCTACACCTTC. It codes for CASSVGGGAPQANYGYTF.

The chain joins TRBV11-2 to TRBJ2-1; TRBD1 matches at 9 bases. This CDR3 contains 14 residues. With V trimmed by 5 bases and J by 7 bases, 6 bases remained unmatched. CDR1 SGHAT and CDR2 FQNNGV come from the germline V gene. DNA of the CDR3: TGTGCCAGCAGCCGATTCGGGACAGGGAATGAGCAGTTCTTC. This codes for CASSRFGTGNEQFF.

This clone was picked up a small number of times. Here the CDR3 reads CASNRDRLSNQPQHF. The CDR3 region has the DNA TGTGCCAGCAACCGGGACAGACTTAGCAATCAGCCCCAGCATTTT. The chain recombines TRBV2 with TRBJ1-5; 7 bases line up with TRBD1. Per the germline V gene, CDR1 is SNHLY and CDR2 is FYNNEI. Trimming took 7 bases from V and 0 from J; bases not matched to a gene: 6. The CDR3 runs 15 residues. The full variable domain, with the rest looked up from reference TRBV2 and TRBJ1-5, is EPEVTQTPSHQVTQMGQEVILRCVPISNHLYFYWYRQILGQKVEFLVSFYNNEISEKSEIFDDQFSVERPDGSNFTLKIRSTKLEDSAMYFCASNRDRLSNQPQHFGDGTRLSIL.

This clone was detected only a few times. This sequence joins TRBV19 and TRBJ1-3; D gene unclear. The CDR3 runs 15 residues. V lost 3 bases and J lost 4, with 13 bases in between. Germline loops: CDR1 LNHDA, CDR2 SQIVND (reference sequence). CDR3 bases: TGTGCCAGTAGTATGGATCGGGTAGCCGGAAACACCATATATTTT. It is translated as CASSMDRVAGNTIYF.

V is TRBV28 and J is TRBJ2-7; TRBD1 might be the D (6 bases). Trimming left V 7 bases short and J 2 bases short, with 12 bases between. This CDR3 comprises 13 residues. Germline lookup yields CDR1 MDHEN and CDR2 SYDVKM. CDR3 coding DNA: TGTGCCAGCACTCCCGGACAGACCTACGAGCAGTACTTC. Translation: CASTPGQTYEQYF. Filled out from reference TRBV28 and TRBJ2-7, the complete variable domain reads DVKVTQSSRYLVKRTGEKVFLECVQDMDHENMFWYRQDPGLGLRLIYFSYDVKMKEKGDIPEGYSVSREKKERFSLILESASTNQTSMYLCASTPGQTYEQYFGPGTRLTVT.

The rearrangement joins TRBV27 to TRBJ2-7; D is unresolved. Germline CDR1 reads MNHEY; CDR2 reads SMNVEV (reference sequence). The CDR3 covers 12 residues. V was trimmed by 9 bases and J by 6 bases, leaving 15 bases between them. The DNA for the CDR3 is TGTGCCAGTGGGCCCTCTCCCCTCGAGCAGTACTTC. Translating gives CASGPSPLEQYF.

In its sample, this clone was seen once. Other DNA sequences in this sample translate to the same CDR3. The chain employs TRBV9 and TRBJ2-1, with 12 bases lining up with TRBD2. The CDR3 runs to 16 residues. V was clipped by 2 bases and J by 1 base; unmatched bases: 1. The germline V gene encodes CDR1 SGDLS and CDR2 YYNGEE. Here the CDR3 DNA reads TGTGCCAGCAGCGTTGGGACTAGCGGGTCCTACAATGAGCAGTTCTTC. It specifies CASSVGTSGSYNEQFF.

This chain joins TRBV28 and TRBJ2-7, with a tentative D call TRBD1 (6 bases). V dropped 1 base and J dropped 4 bases, with 11 bases sitting between them. CDR1 MDHEN and CDR2 SYDVKM come from the germline V gene. The CDR3 totals 14 residues. The CDR3 region has the DNA TGTGCCAGCAGTTTATCAGGGGAAGGGTACGAGCAGTACTTC. It encodes CASSLSGEGYEQYF.

The chain couples TRBV9 to TRBJ1-1; 8 nucleotides line up with TRBD1. With 0 bases clipped from V and 3 bases from J, the junction kept 13 bases outside the gene matches. This CDR3 comprises 18 residues. Germline V gives CDR1 SGDLS, CDR2 YYNGEE. CDR3 residues: CASSVAARGRPRDTEAFF. Here the CDR3 DNA reads TGTGCCAGCAGCGTAGCTGCCAGGGGGCGACCCCGGGACACTGAAGCTTTCTTT.

The chain has TRBV25-1 and TRBJ2-7; D is perhaps TRBD1 (6 bases). The CDR3 consists of 13 residues. The germline V gene encodes CDR1 MGHDK and CDR2 SYGVNS. V was pared by 10 bases and J by 3 bases, with 16 bases between. The DNA for the CDR3 is TGTGCCACCCAGGGGAAGGGTTACTACGAGCAGTACTTC. Its protein product is CATQGKGYYEQYF.